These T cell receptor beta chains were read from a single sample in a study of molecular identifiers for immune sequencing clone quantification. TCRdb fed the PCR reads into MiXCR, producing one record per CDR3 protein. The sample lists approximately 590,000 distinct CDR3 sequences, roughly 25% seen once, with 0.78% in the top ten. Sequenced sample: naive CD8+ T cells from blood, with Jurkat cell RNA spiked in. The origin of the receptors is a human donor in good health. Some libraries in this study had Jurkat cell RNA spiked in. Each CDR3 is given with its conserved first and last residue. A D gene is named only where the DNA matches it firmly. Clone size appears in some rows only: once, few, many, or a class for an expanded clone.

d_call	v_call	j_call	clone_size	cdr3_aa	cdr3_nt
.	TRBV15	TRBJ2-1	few	CATSRVVGGPSEQFF	TGTGCCACCAGCAGAGTAGTGGGAGGCCCTAGTGAGCAGTTCTTC
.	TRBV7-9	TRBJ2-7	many	CASSSERPHDYEQYF	TGTGCCAGCAGCTCGGAGAGACCTCACGACTACGAGCAGTACTTC
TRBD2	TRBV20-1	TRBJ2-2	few	CSARPLAGGNTGELFF	TGCAGTGCTAGACCCTTAGCGGGAGGCAACACCGGGGAGCTGTTTTTT
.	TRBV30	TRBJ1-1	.	CAWSVAGVSTEAFF	TGTGCCTGGAGTGTAGCAGGGGTGAGCACTGAAGCTTTCTTT
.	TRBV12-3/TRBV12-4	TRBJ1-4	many	CASTDPGEGNEKLFF	TGTGCCAGCACCGACCCGGGGGAGGGTAATGAAAAACTGTTTTTT
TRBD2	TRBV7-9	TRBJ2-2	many	CASSLLAGDVEELFF	TGTGCCAGCAGCTTACTAGCGGGAGACGTCGAGGAGCTGTTTTTT
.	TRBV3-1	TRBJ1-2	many	CASSVGQTNYGYTF	TGTGCCAGCAGCGTCGGACAGACCAACTATGGCTACACCTTC
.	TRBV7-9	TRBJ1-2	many	CASSQSTINYGYTF	TGTGCCAGCAGCCAATCGACTATAAACTATGGCTACACCTTC
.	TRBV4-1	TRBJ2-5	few	CASSQGVRGAQETQYF	TGCGCCAGCAGCCAAGGGGTTCGGGGGGCACAAGAGACCCAGTACTTC
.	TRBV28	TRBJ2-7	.	CASSENLGSSYEQYF	TGTGCCAGCAGTGAAAACCTCGGCTCATCCTACGAGCAGTACTTC
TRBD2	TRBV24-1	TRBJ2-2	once	CATGDPPGVAGETGELFF	TGTGCCACCGGTGATCCCCCGGGAGTAGCGGGAGAAACCGGGGAGCTGTTTTTT
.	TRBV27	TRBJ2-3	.	CASRDPSTDTQYF	TGTGCCAGTCGAGACCCTAGCACAGATACGCAGTATTTT
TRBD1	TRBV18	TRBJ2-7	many	CASSPPGTGVWEQYF	TGTGCCAGCTCACCACCGGGGACAGGGGTTTGGGAGCAGTACTTC
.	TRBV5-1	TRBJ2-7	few	CASSLAFQAAHEQYF	TGCGCCAGCAGCTTGGCCTTTCAGGCCGCCCACGAGCAGTACTTC
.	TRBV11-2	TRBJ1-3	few	CASSSTDSYRNTIYF	TGTGCCAGCAGCTCGACGGACAGCTATAGAAACACCATATATTTT
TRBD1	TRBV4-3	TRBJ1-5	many	CASSQDHRGSNQPQHF	TGCGCCAGCAGCCAAGATCACAGGGGTAGCAATCAGCCCCAGCATTTT
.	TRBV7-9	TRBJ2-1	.	CASTPSTGSSYNEQFF	TGTGCCAGCACACCTTCGACAGGTAGCTCCTACAATGAGCAGTTCTTC